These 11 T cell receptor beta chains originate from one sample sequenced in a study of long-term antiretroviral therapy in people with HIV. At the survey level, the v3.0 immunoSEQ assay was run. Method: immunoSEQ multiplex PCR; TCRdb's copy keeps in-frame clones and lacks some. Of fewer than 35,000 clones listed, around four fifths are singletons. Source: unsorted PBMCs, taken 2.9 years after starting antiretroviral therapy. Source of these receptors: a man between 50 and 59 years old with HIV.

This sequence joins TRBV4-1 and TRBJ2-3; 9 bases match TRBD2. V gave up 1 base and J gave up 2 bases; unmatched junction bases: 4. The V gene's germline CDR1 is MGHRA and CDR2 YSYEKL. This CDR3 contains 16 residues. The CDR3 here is CASSQVAGAFTDTQYF. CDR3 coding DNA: TGCGCCAGCAGCCAAGTAGCGGGGGCTTTCACAGATACGCAGTATTTT.

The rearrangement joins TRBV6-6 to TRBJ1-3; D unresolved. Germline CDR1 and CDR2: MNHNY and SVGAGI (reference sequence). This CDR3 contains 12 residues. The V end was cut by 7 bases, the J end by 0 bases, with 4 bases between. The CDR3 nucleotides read TGTGCCAGCATAAGCTCTGGAAACACCATATATTTT. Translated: CASISSGNTIYF.

CDR3 bases: TGTGCCACCAGCAGAGAACGGGGGTGGGCGGGTACTGAAGCTTTCTTT. Translating gives CATSRERGWAGTEAFF. The rearrangement uses TRBV15 and TRBJ1-1, with D possibly matching TRBD1 (5 bases). CDR1 LNHNV and CDR2 YYDKDF come from the germline V gene (reference sequence). The V and J ends lost 0 bases and 5 bases respectively, with 16 bases between them. The CDR3 loop spans 16 amino acids.

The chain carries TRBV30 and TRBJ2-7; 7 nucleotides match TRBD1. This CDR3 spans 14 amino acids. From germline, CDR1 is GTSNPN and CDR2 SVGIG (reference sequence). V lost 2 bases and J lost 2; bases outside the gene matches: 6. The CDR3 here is CAWSFWDSTYEQYF. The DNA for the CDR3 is TGTGCCTGGAGTTTTTGGGACAGCACCTACGAGCAGTACTTC. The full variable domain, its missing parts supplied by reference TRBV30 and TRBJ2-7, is SQTIHQWPATLVQPVGSPLSLECTVEGTSNPNLYWYRQAAGRGLQLLFYSVGIGQISSEVPQNLSASRPQDRQFILSSKKLLLSDSGFYLCAWSFWDSTYEQYFGPGTRLTVT.

The CDR3 sequence: CASSLALGFNYGYTF. CDR3 sequence (DNA): TGTGCCAGCAGCTTAGCTTTAGGGTTCAACTATGGCTACACCTTC. The chain employs TRBV7-8 and TRBJ1-2; D remains unclear. There are 15 residues in the CDR3. Germline CDR1 and CDR2: SGHVS and FQNEAQ. The V gene lost 0 bases and the J gene lost 2 bases, with 10 bases spanning the gap.

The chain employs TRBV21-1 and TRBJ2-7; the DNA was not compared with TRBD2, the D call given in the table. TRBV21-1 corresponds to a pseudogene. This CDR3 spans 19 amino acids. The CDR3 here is CASSPLSARGGPMGNEQYF. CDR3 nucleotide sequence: TGTGCCAGCAGCCCCCTTTCGGCGCGGGGGGGGCCTATGGGGAACGAGCAGTACTTC.

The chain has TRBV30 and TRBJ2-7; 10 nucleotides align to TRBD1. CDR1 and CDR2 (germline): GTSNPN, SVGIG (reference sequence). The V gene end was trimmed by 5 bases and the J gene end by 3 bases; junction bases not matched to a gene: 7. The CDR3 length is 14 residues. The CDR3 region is CAWEGDRGYYEQYF. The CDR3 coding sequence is TGTGCCTGGGAAGGGGACAGGGGATACTACGAGCAGTACTTC.

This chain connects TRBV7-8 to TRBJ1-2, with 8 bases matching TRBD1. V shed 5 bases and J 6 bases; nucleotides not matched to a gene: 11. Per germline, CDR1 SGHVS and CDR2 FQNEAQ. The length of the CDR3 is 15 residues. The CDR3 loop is CASSPRVVRGHGYTF. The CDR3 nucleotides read TGTGCCAGCAGCCCCAGGGTAGTCAGGGGGCATGGCTACACCTTC.

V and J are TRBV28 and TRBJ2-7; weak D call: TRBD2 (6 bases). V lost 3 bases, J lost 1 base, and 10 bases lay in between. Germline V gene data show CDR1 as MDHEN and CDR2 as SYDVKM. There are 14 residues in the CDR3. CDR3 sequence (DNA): TGTGCCAGCAGTTTCGGGGGAAAATCCTACGAGCAGTACTTC. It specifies CASSFGGKSYEQYF.

The CDR3 DNA reads as TGTGCCAGCAGCCAAGCGACCGGCACAGATACGCAGTATTTT. Amino acids: CASSQATGTDTQYF. The chain is built from TRBV4-2 and TRBJ2-3; D is ambiguous. V was pared by 1 base and J by 1 base, with 6 bases between. Per germline, CDR1 LGHNA and CDR2 YNFKEQ. The CDR3 has 14 residues.

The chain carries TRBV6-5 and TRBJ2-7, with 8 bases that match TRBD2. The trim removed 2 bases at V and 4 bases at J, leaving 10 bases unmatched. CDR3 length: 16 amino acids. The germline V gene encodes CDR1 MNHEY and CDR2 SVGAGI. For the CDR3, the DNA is TGTGCCAGCAGTTACGACACCGGGACTAGGCCGTACGAGCAGTACTTC. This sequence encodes CASSYDTGTRPYEQYF.